The 17 T cell receptor beta chains below were found in one sample sequenced in a study of cytomegalovirus exposure and HLA in healthy donors. Clones were sequenced by immunoSEQ multiplex PCR, and TCRdb holds only the in-frame ones, with some missing. The table includes 150,000 to 250,000 clones, about three quarters detected once. Sequencing was performed on PBMCs. Receptors were obtained from a woman aged 30 to 39 in good health and CMV-seronegative.

This clone has a handful of counts. One end of the junction does not line up with germline, which may come from a read error. The rearrangement links TRBV29-1 to TRBJ1-1; TRBD1 matches 9 bases. This CDR3 region has 10 residues. CDR1 is SQVTM and CDR2 is ANQGSEA in the germline V gene. In DNA, the CDR3 is TGCAGCGTGGTTGAGACAGGGGGGAATTTT. Its translation: CSVVETGGNF.

In DNA, the CDR3 is TGTGCCAGCAGTCCATGGGCCGTGGCATCGGGAAACACCATATATTTT. Protein: CASSPWAVASGNTIYF. The genes are TRBV28 and TRBJ1-3; D gene ambiguous. Deletions cut 5 bases from V and 4 bases from J, with 18 bases between. This CDR3 spans 16 amino acids. Germline CDR1 is MDHEN and CDR2 is SYDVKM.

Only a few counts were recorded for this clone. The chain employs TRBV6-1 and TRBJ1-5; D perhaps matches TRBD1 (5 bases). Trimming pared 3 bases from V and 9 bases from J, leaving 15 bases between. From germline, CDR1 is MNHNS and CDR2 SASEGT. This CDR3 comprises 14 residues. CDR3 in DNA: TGTGCCAGCAGTGAGTCGCAGGGATGGCTGCCCCAGCATTTT. This encodes CASSESQGWLPQHF.

The J gene is TRBJ2-3, the V gene TRBV9, with 9 bases lining up with TRBD1. The CDR3 sequence is 15 residues long. Trimming cost V 0 bases and J 6 bases; bases outside gene matches: 5. Germline loops: CDR1 SGDLS, CDR2 YYNGEE. CDR3 coding DNA: TGTGCCAGCAGCGTAGCCACAGGGGGCCGCGATACGCAGTATTTT. The encoded protein is CASSVATGGRDTQYF.

V and J are TRBV5-6 and TRBJ2-7; no definite D call. V lost 2 bases and J lost 1, with 10 bases in between. The CDR3 has 14 amino acids. CDR1 and CDR2 from the germline V gene are SGHDT and YYEEEE. CDR3 loop: CASSFQVISYEQYF. The CDR3 DNA follows: TGTGCCAGCAGCTTTCAGGTTATATCCTACGAGCAGTACTTC.

This chain links TRBV28 with TRBJ1-1; D remains unclear. The CDR3 extends over 13 amino acids. Trimming left V 1 base short and J 4 bases short, with 7 bases between. Germline CDR1 is MDHEN and CDR2 is SYDVKM. The CDR3 sequence is CASSLYVATEAFF. CDR3 nucleotides: TGTGCCAGCAGTTTATATGTGGCCACTGAAGCTTTCTTT.

This chain uses TRBV11-3 with TRBJ2-1, with D tentatively TRBD2 (6 bases). V lost 7 bases and J lost 2, with 9 bases in between. Germline CDR1 SGHNT, CDR2 YENEEA. This CDR3 has 13 residues. CDR3 in DNA: TGTGCCAGCACCCCGGGAGCCTACAATGAGCAGTTCTTC. It codes for CASTPGAYNEQFF.

This clone has ten or more counts. The chain carries TRBV10-2 and TRBJ2-3, with TRBD2 matching 10 bases. CDR1 and CDR2 from the germline V gene are WSHSY and SAAADI. With V trimmed by 6 bases and J by 6 bases, 18 bases remained unmatched. There are 18 residues in the CDR3. For the CDR3, the DNA is TGCGCCAGCAGACTACTAATGGGACTAGCGCTCCCCGAGGATACGCAGTATTTT. Its translation: CASRLLMGLALPEDTQYF.

The chain recombines TRBV21-1 with TRBJ1-5; TRBD1 is the table's D call and was not checked against the DNA. TRBV21-1 counts as a pseudogene. The CDR3 loop spans 14 amino acids. CDR3: CASSKRQGNQPQHF. The CDR3 nucleotides are TGTGCCAGCAGCAAACGTCAGGGGAATCAGCCCCAGCATTTT.

The chain employs TRBV9 and TRBJ2-1; TRBD1 might be the D (6 bases). The CDR3 sequence is 21 residues long. CDR1 is SGDLS, CDR2 YYNGEE, per germline. V lost 0 bases to trimming and J lost 2 bases, with 27 bases between them. The CDR3: CASSVAEAGATPLTPYNEQFF. CDR3 nucleotide sequence: TGTGCCAGCAGCGTAGCTGAGGCAGGGGCGACACCCCTAACCCCCTACAATGAGCAGTTCTTC.

The V gene is TRBV4-2, the J gene TRBJ2-5, with D possibly TRBD2 on 5 matching bases. In germline, CDR1 is LGHNA, CDR2 YNFKEQ. V lost 1 base and J lost 2, with 11 bases in between. The CDR3 loop spans 15 amino acids. DNA for the CDR3: TGTGCCAGCAGCCAAGCCACTAGTGGGCAAGAGACCCAGTACTTC. Translation gives CASSQATSGQETQYF.

The chain has TRBV5-1 and TRBJ1-1; 7 bases align to TRBD1. CDR1 is SGHRS, CDR2 YFSETQ, per germline. J was trimmed by 4 bases and V by 4 bases; bases with no gene match: 10. The CDR3 is made up of 15 amino acids. The CDR3 coding sequence is TGCGCCAGCAGCCCGCGACAGGGCCGGGGCACTGAAGCTTTCTTT. This codes for CASSPRQGRGTEAFF.

The CDR3 nucleotides are TGTGCCAGCAGCGGTCAGGGGGCGGCGGCCTATGGCTACACCTTC. This encodes CASSGQGAAAYGYTF. The gene calls are TRBV9 and TRBJ1-2; TRBD1 matches 8 bases. This CDR3 region has 15 residues. With V trimmed by 3 bases and J by 4 bases, 8 bases remained unmatched. Germline V gives CDR1 SGDLS, CDR2 YYNGEE.

This sequence joins TRBV21-1 and TRBJ2-7; the D call TRBD2 from the table was never checked on the DNA. TRBV21-1 is listed as a pseudogene. The CDR3 runs to 16 residues. CDR3 DNA sequence: TGTGCCAGCAGCTCAACGGGGGTACAGAAAGGAAGGGAGCAGTACTTC. It translates to CASSSTGVQKGREQYF.

This rearrangement joins TRBV4-2 to TRBJ2-3; maybe TRBD1 (6 bases). CDR1 LGHNA and CDR2 YNFKEQ come from the germline V gene. This CDR3 contains 17 residues. V was pared by 4 bases and J by 6 bases, with 23 bases between. In DNA, the CDR3 is TGTGCCAGCAGCCGAGGATGGACAGCGGAGATTGTGGATACGCAGTATTTT. Translating gives CASSRGWTAEIVDTQYF.

The rearrangement joins TRBV9 to TRBJ2-5; D is unresolved. The germline V gene encodes CDR1 SGDLS and CDR2 YYNGEE. V was clipped by 4 bases and J by 5 bases, with 15 bases between them. This CDR3 is built from 14 residues. The CDR3 sequence: CASSSQVGSETQYF. DNA of the CDR3: TGTGCCAGCAGCTCCCAGGTGGGTTCGGAGACCCAGTACTTC.

CDR3 loop: CASSGTVDEKLFF. DNA of the CDR3: TGTGCCAGCAGTGGGACAGTGGATGAAAAACTGTTTTTT. The chain joins TRBV27 to TRBJ1-4, with 7 bases aligning to TRBD1. Trimming at V came to 5 bases and at J to 6 bases, leaving 3 bases not matched to a gene. CDR3 length: 13 residues. Germline V gene data show CDR1 as MNHEY and CDR2 as SMNVEV (reference sequence).